What follows are 20 T cell receptor beta chains derived from one specimen sequenced in a study of T cells in Graves' hyperthyroidism and ophthalmopathy (dated by TCRdb to the late 2010s). The protocol used for the library was multiplex PCR. The sequencing machine was an Illumina HiSeq 2000. The TCR beta CDR3 regions were amplified from RNA transcripts. The TCR CDR3 was subjected to a first round of RT-PCR using the HTBI primer set and the Qiagen OneStep RT-PCR kit. TCRdb reran the public reads through fastp at Q25 and MiXCR, keeping productive beta chains. When rows share a CDR3 protein, they turn into one entry using the most common DNA and genes. This sample comprises 350,000 to 400,000 distinct CDR3 sequences, approximately 19% of them detected only once. The ten largest account for approximately 4% of the sample. Material: blood. The receptors here all came from a young woman with Graves' hyperthyroidism.

The chain is built from TRBV29-1 and TRBJ1-1, with D perhaps TRBD1 (6 bases). Germline CDR1 reads SQVTM; CDR2 reads ANQGSEA. CDR3 size: 14 residues. Trimming removed 4 bases from V and 5 bases from J, with 17 bases in between. CDR3 sequence: CSVARQALGTEAFF. Here the CDR3 DNA reads TGCAGCGTTGCTAGACAGGCCCTGGGGACTGAAGCTTTCTTT.

In this sample, this clonotype turned up a few times. One junction end does not reproduce the germline sequence, and a read error may be involved. The gene calls are TRBV7-9 and TRBJ2-7, with D unresolved. Germline CDR1 and CDR2: SEHNR and FQNEAQ (reference sequence). The CDR3 length is 12 residues. As DNA, the CDR3 is TGTGCCAGCAGCTTAGCGAATTACGGGCAGTACTTC. Residues: CASSLANYGQYF.

At least ten counts were recorded for this clonotype. This sequence joins TRBV4-2 and TRBJ1-5; 8 nucleotides line up with TRBD1. The CDR3 length is 20 residues. CDR1 is LGHNA, CDR2 YNFKEQ, per germline. Trimming removed 0 bases from V and 1 base from J; junction bases left unmatched: 14. CDR3 nucleotides: TGTGCCAGCAGCCAAGATATCTTGAGGGGGGGGACAGGAAGCAATCAGCCCCAGCATTTT. It codes for CASSQDILRGGTGSNQPQHF.

This clonotype was counted at least ten times. The chain recombines TRBV28 with TRBJ1-5; D gene unclear. CDR1 and CDR2 from the germline V gene are MDHEN and SYDVKM. The CDR3 length is 15 residues. V was clipped by 0 bases and J by 0 bases, with 6 bases between them. The CDR3 nucleotides are TGTGCCAGCAGTTTATGGGGGAATAGCAATCAGCCCCAGCATTTT. Its protein product is CASSLWGNSNQPQHF. Complete variable domain (other parts from reference TRBV28 and TRBJ1-5): DVKVTQSSRYLVKRTGEKVFLECVQDMDHENMFWYRQDPGLGLRLIYFSYDVKMKEKGDIPEGYSVSREKKERFSLILESASTNQTSMYLCASSLWGNSNQPQHFGDGTRLSIL.

The V gene is TRBV13, the J gene TRBJ1-2, with no clear D. Germline CDR1 is PRHDT and CDR2 is FYEKMQ (reference sequence). V lost 0 bases, J lost 4 bases, and 12 bases lay in between. This CDR3 has 15 amino acids. As DNA, the CDR3 is TGTGCCAGCAGCTTAGGTTCGACGGACCTCTATGGCTACACCTTC. Translated: CASSLGSTDLYGYTF.

The rearrangement joins TRBV20-1 to TRBJ2-5; 9 bases map to TRBD2. Germline V lookup: CDR1 DFQATT, CDR2 SNEGSKA (reference sequence). The CDR3 has 16 amino acids. Trimming cost V 5 bases and J 5 bases; bases outside gene matches: 15. The CDR3 loop reads CSAQEAIAGVGETQYF. CDR3 nucleotides: TGCAGTGCTCAGGAAGCAATAGCGGGAGTGGGGGAGACCCAGTACTTC.

In its sample, this clonotype was seen many times. The chain carries TRBV28 and TRBJ1-5; no firm D call. V lost 3 bases and J lost 4, with 4 bases in between. The CDR3 covers 12 residues. Germline V gene data show CDR1 as MDHEN and CDR2 as SYDVKM. The CDR3 sequence is CASSFINQPQHF. The CDR3 region has the DNA TGTGCCAGCAGTTTTATAAATCAGCCCCAGCATTTT.

This clonotype occurred many times. The chain has TRBV6-1 and TRBJ1-1; no firm D call. The germline V and J ends were trimmed by 1 base and 4 bases, with 13 bases remaining between them. CDR1 is MNHNS, CDR2 SASEGT, per germline. The CDR3 runs 15 residues. CDR3 residues: CASSEEEASGTEAFF. Written as DNA, the CDR3 is TGTGCCAGCAGTGAAGAGGAGGCTTCGGGCACTGAAGCTTTCTTT.

This clonotype was seen ten or more times. The rearrangement uses TRBV20-1 and TRBJ1-5, with TRBD1 as a possible D gene (5 bases). V lost 0 bases and J 5 bases, leaving 17 bases between the germline ends. This CDR3 spans 16 amino acids. Germline V gene data show CDR1 as DFQATT and CDR2 as SNEGSKA (reference sequence). CDR3: CSARDSKGALDQPQHF. CDR3 nucleotides: TGCAGTGCTAGAGATTCGAAAGGGGCCCTCGATCAGCCCCAGCATTTT.

This clonotype showed up many times. The rearrangement uses TRBV2 and TRBJ1-1; the match to TRBD1 covers 8 bases. Germline V gene lookup returns CDR1 SNHLY and CDR2 FYNNEI. The CDR3 has 13 amino acids. V shed 6 bases and J 4 bases; nucleotides not matched to a gene: 4. Here the CDR3 reads CASRPGTGTEAFF. The CDR3 nucleotides are TGTGCCAGCAGGCCCGGGACAGGCACTGAAGCTTTCTTT.

This sequence joins TRBV14 and TRBJ1-2, with D perhaps TRBD1 (6 bases). In germline, CDR1 is SGHDN, CDR2 FVKESK. The germline V and J ends were trimmed by 4 bases and 2 bases, with 20 bases remaining between them. The CDR3 totals 17 residues. CDR3 sequence: CASSLTRHGDTNYGYTF. The CDR3 DNA reads as TGTGCCAGCAGCCTGACAAGACATGGGGACACCAACTATGGCTACACCTTC.

This clonotype showed up many times. The V and J genes are TRBV6-2 or TRBV6-3 and TRBJ2-7; D gene uncertain. This CDR3 has 14 amino acids. The germline gives CDR1 MNHEY, CDR2 SVGEGT. With 5 bases removed from V and 2 bases from J, the gap between germline ends came to 13 bases. CDR3 loop: CASSPPVGTYEQYF. The CDR3 DNA follows: TGTGCCAGCAGTCCCCCCGTAGGGACCTACGAGCAGTACTTC.

This clonotype was observed at least ten times. The genes are TRBV28 and TRBJ1-6; no reliable D call. The CDR3 covers 15 residues. Germline CDR1 and CDR2: MDHEN and SYDVKM. V was clipped by 4 bases and J by 10 bases, with 17 bases between them. In nucleotides, the CDR3 is TGTGCCAGCAGTTCCCCCCGTCCAAGCGGCTCACCCCTCCACTTT. Protein product: CASSSPRPSGSPLHF.

This clonotype was observed many times. The chain links TRBV7-8 to TRBJ2-7; possible D gene TRBD1, 5 bases. CDR1 and CDR2 from the germline V gene are SGHVS and FQNEAQ. The CDR3 spans 16 residues. V dropped 4 bases and J dropped 0 bases, with 16 bases sitting between them. The CDR3 coding sequence is TGTGCCAGCAGCTCTAACCTTTACAGGAGCTCCTACGAGCAGTACTTC. Translating gives CASSSNLYRSSYEQYF.

In the case of this clonotype: Relative to the germline gene, one junction end is altered; a read error may explain this. The chain carries TRBV5-6 and TRBJ2-4; D assignment may be TRBD1 or TRBD2 (5 bases each). Germline values: CDR1 SGHDT, CDR2 YYEEEE. CDR3 size: 13 residues. This CDR3 reads CASSRETRGIKYF. The CDR3 coding sequence is TGTGCCAGCAGCAGGGAAACCCGGGGCATTAAGTACTTC.

This clonotype was counted many times. The gene calls are TRBV7-3 and TRBJ1-1, with 8 bases that match TRBD1. V lost 5 bases and J lost 4; bases outside the gene matches: 6. The CDR3 is 14 amino acids. Per germline, CDR1 SGHTA and CDR2 FQGTGA. The CDR3 DNA follows: TGTGCCAGCAGCGAGACAGGGGTCGGCACTGAAGCTTTCTTT. Its translation is CASSETGVGTEAFF. Full variable domain (outside the CDR3, taken from reference TRBV7-3 and TRBJ1-1): GAGVSQTPSNKVTEKGKYVELRCDPISGHTALYWYRQSLGQGPEFLIYFQGTGAADDSGLPNDRFFAVRPEGSVSTLKIQRTERGDSAVYLCASSETGVGTEAFFGQGTRLTVV.

Ten or more counts support this clonotype. The V gene is TRBV25-1, the J gene TRBJ2-2; 11 bases are a match to TRBD2. This CDR3 has 17 residues. Trimming cost V 4 bases and J 2 bases; bases outside gene matches: 6. The germline CDR1 and CDR2 sequences are MGHDK and SYGVNS. The CDR3 loop is CASSAGLAGANTGELFF. CDR3 bases: TGTGCCAGCAGTGCTGGACTAGCGGGCGCAAACACCGGGGAGCTGTTTTTT. The full variable domain, its missing parts supplied by reference TRBV25-1 and TRBJ2-2, is EADIYQTPRYLVIGTGKKITLECSQTMGHDKMYWYQQDPGMELHLIHYSYGVNSTEKGDLSSESTVSRIRTEHFPLTLESARPSHTSQYLCASSAGLAGANTGELFFGEGSRLTVL.

Ten or more counts support this clonotype. This sequence joins TRBV6-5 and TRBJ2-2, with D perhaps matching TRBD1 (6 bases). Trimming shortened V by 4 bases and J by 7 bases, and 10 bases separated the two germline ends. CDR1 and CDR2 from the germline V gene are MNHEY and SVGAGI. The CDR3 length is 13 residues. CDR3 sequence: CASSSQGGGELFF. The CDR3, as DNA: TGTGCCAGCAGTTCACAAGGGGGCGGGGAGCTGTTTTTT.

This clonotype appeared many times. The V and J genes are TRBV2 and TRBJ2-7; TRBD2 might be the D (5 bases). Trimming shortened V by 6 bases and J by 0 bases, and 15 bases separated the two germline ends. Germline CDR1 and CDR2: SNHLY and FYNNEI. The CDR3 sequence is 15 residues long. The CDR3 reads CASSSYWESSYEQYF. The CDR3, as DNA: TGTGCCAGCAGCTCGTATTGGGAGAGCTCCTACGAGCAGTACTTC.

This clonotype was counted between two and nine times. The chain employs TRBV28 and TRBJ2-4; D gene unclear. This CDR3 has 14 amino acids. Trimming removed 3 bases at V and 1 base at J, with 7 bases between. The V gene's germline CDR1 is MDHEN and CDR2 SYDVKM. The CDR3 is CASSFRIAKNIQYF. DNA of the CDR3: TGTGCCAGCAGTTTCAGGATCGCCAAAAACATTCAGTACTTC. Together with reference TRBV28 and TRBJ2-4, the CDR3 gives the full variable domain: DVKVTQSSRYLVKRTGEKVFLECVQDMDHENMFWYRQDPGLGLRLIYFSYDVKMKEKGDIPEGYSVSREKKERFSLILESASTNQTSMYLCASSFRIAKNIQYFGAGTRLSVL.